The 21 T cell receptor beta chains presented below share a single source sample, sequenced in a study of cytomegalovirus exposure and HLA in healthy donors (dated by TCRdb to between 2016 and 2019). Preparation of the library involved the immunoSEQ multiplex PCR assay. For the multiplex PCR, a mixture combining 60 forward primers for TCR Vbeta segments and 13 reverse primers for TCR Jbeta segments was used. This immuneACCESS table, as held by TCRdb, lists in-frame sequences with V and J called but not all clones. Of the missing ones, under half trace to an unresolved V gene in checked studies; the others have no known cause. The sample's own table lists approximately 110,000 clones. In total, the top ten clones hold approximately 3.8% of the sample. The specimen sequenced was PBMCs. The source is a man between 18 and 29 years old in good health and CMV-seronegative.

The rearrangement uses TRBV5-1 and TRBJ2-7; the D is unclear. The CDR3 has 13 amino acids. V was clipped by 1 base and J by 0 bases, with 5 bases between them. CDR1 SGHRS and CDR2 YFSETQ come from the germline V gene. This CDR3 is CASSLTSSYEQYF. The CDR3 coding sequence is TGCGCCAGCAGCTTGACAAGCTCCTACGAGCAGTACTTC.

The gene calls are TRBV27 and TRBJ1-1; D uncertain. V was trimmed by 3 bases and J by 5 bases, leaving 4 bases between them. Germline V gives CDR1 MNHEY, CDR2 SMNVEV (reference sequence). The CDR3 covers 11 residues. CDR3 DNA sequence: TGTGCCAGCAGTTTCCGGACTGAAGCTTTCTTT. This gives the protein CASSFRTEAFF.

The V call is TRBV5-1, the J call TRBJ2-7, with 9 bases matching TRBD1. J gave up 4 bases and V 3 bases, and 8 bases lay outside the gene matches. The CDR3 loop spans 15 amino acids. Germline lookup yields CDR1 SGHRS and CDR2 YFSETQ. The CDR3 loop reads CASSSNRDRVYEQYF. The CDR3 nucleotides are TGCGCCAGCAGCTCTAACCGGGACAGGGTTTACGAGCAGTACTTC.

V is TRBV7-8 and J is TRBJ1-5, with D perhaps TRBD1 (5 bases). V gave up 1 base and J gave up 0 bases, with 7 bases separating them. The CDR3 has 15 amino acids. Looked up from germline, CDR1 is SGHVS and CDR2 is FQNEAQ. The CDR3 nucleotides are TGTGCCAGCAGCTTAGAAGGGGTTAGCAATCAGCCCCAGCATTTT. The encoded protein is CASSLEGVSNQPQHF.

The chain recombines TRBV30 with TRBJ2-7; D is perhaps TRBD2 (6 bases). In germline, CDR1 is GTSNPN, CDR2 SVGIG (reference sequence). The CDR3 runs to 12 residues. V dropped 5 bases and J dropped 1 base, with 9 bases sitting between them. DNA for the CDR3: TGTGCCTGGGGGGGGACTTCCTACGAGCAGTACTTC. Its translation: CAWGGTSYEQYF.

CDR3 sequence: CASSLVLGINTEAFF. CDR3 DNA: TGTGCCAGCAGCTTAGTTCTAGGAATCAACACTGAAGCTTTCTTT. V usage is TRBV11-2 and J usage is TRBJ1-1; D not resolved. Trimming cost V 1 base and J 2 bases, with 11 bases left between them. CDR1 SGHAT and CDR2 FQNNGV come from the germline V gene. The CDR3 spans 15 residues.

V usage is TRBV19 and J usage is TRBJ2-1, with TRBD2 identical over 7 bases. Germline loops: CDR1 LNHDA, CDR2 SQIVND (reference sequence). The ends lost 1 base at V and 7 bases at J; junction bases unmatched: 7. This CDR3 is 15 amino acids long. The CDR3 DNA reads TGTGCCAGTAGTATAGTTTCGGGAGGAAGGAATGAGCAGTTCTTC. It specifies CASSIVSGGRNEQFF.

The J gene is TRBJ1-3, the V gene TRBV28; no clear D gene. Per germline, CDR1 MDHEN and CDR2 SYDVKM. The CDR3 sequence is 14 residues long. Trimming shortened V by 6 bases and J by 4 bases, and 13 bases separated the two germline ends. The CDR3 protein is CASSPTISGNTIYF. For the CDR3, the DNA is TGTGCCAGCAGCCCAACAATATCGGGAAACACCATATATTTT.

The chain combines TRBV7-9 with TRBJ1-3; TRBD1 matches 7 bases. J gave up 0 bases and V 10 bases, and 18 bases lay outside the gene matches. This CDR3 region has 18 residues. Germline V gives CDR1 SEHNR, CDR2 FQNEAQ (reference sequence). The CDR3 protein is CATPGGALEGASGNTIYF. In DNA, the CDR3 is TGTGCCACTCCCGGAGGGGCACTCGAGGGGGCCTCTGGAAACACCATATATTTT.

The chain employs TRBV11-2 and TRBJ2-7, with a tentative D call TRBD2 (5 bases). This CDR3 is 14 amino acids long. CDR1 and CDR2 from the germline V gene are SGHAT and FQNNGV. With 3 bases removed from V and 6 bases from J, the gap between germline ends came to 15 bases. CDR3 amino acids: CASSFEGLKSEQYF. CDR3 DNA sequence: TGTGCCAGCAGCTTTGAGGGCCTAAAGAGCGAGCAGTACTTC.

The chain has TRBV5-1 and TRBJ2-2, with TRBD1 matching 7 bases. Trimming took 3 bases from V and 5 from J; bases not matched to a gene: 4. Germline lookup yields CDR1 SGHRS and CDR2 YFSETQ. The CDR3 is made up of 14 amino acids. For the CDR3, the DNA is TGCGCCAGCAGCTCGGGACAGTCTACCGGGGAGCTGTTTTTT. Protein: CASSSGQSTGELFF. The variable domain in full, completed from reference TRBV5-1 and TRBJ2-2, reads KAGVTQTPRYLIKTRGQQVTLSCSPISGHRSVSWYQQTPGQGLQFLFEYFSETQRNKGNFPGRFSGRQFSNSRSEMNVSTLELGDSALYLCASSSGQSTGELFFGEGSRLTVL.

The chain links TRBV5-1 to TRBJ2-5; 8 nucleotides match TRBD1. The J call could be wrong; TRBJ2-7 is a better fit for the DNA end. Germline CDR1 is SGHRS and CDR2 is YFSETQ. The CDR3 totals 14 residues. In DNA form, the CDR3 reads TGCGCCAGCAGCTTAGGACAGGGAACGCGCGAGCAGTACTTC. This codes for CASSLGQGTREQYF.

The V call is TRBV19, the J call TRBJ2-2; the match to TRBD1 covers 7 bases. Unmatched junction bases numbered 9, after V lost 2 bases and J lost 0 bases. Germline lookup yields CDR1 LNHDA and CDR2 SQIVND (reference sequence). The CDR3 totals 18 residues. CDR3 in amino acids: CASSIKWGQYANTGELFF. In nucleotides, the CDR3 is TGTGCCAGTAGTATAAAGTGGGGACAGTACGCGAACACCGGGGAGCTGTTTTTT.

The genes are TRBV4-1 and TRBJ2-1; 9 bases match TRBD2. The ends lost 1 base at V and 10 bases at J; junction bases unmatched: 14. CDR1 is MGHRA, CDR2 YSYEKL, per germline. The CDR3 totals 17 residues. Here the CDR3 DNA reads TGCGCCAGCAGCCAAGGGGTGGCGGGGGGGCCGGTGCGGGAGCAGTTCTTC. The encoded protein is CASSQGVAGGPVREQFF.

Comments on this clone: Distinct nucleotide sequences in the sample also encode this CDR3. V usage is TRBV18 and J usage is TRBJ2-7; D may be TRBD2 (5 bases). V dropped 5 bases and J dropped 0 bases, with 5 bases sitting between them. This CDR3 is 12 amino acids long. Germline CDR1 and CDR2: KGHSH and LQKENI. In nucleotides, the CDR3 is TGTGCCAGCTCAGGGAGCTCCTACGAGCAGTACTTC. This codes for CASSGSSYEQYF.

The chain links TRBV7-8 to TRBJ1-1; unclear D gene. The CDR3 covers 14 residues. V was cut by 5 bases and J by 5 bases, with 15 bases left in between. Germline V gives CDR1 SGHVS, CDR2 FQNEAQ. The CDR3 DNA reads as TGTGCCAGCAGCCCTCCCTACGGAGCGACTGAAGCTTTCTTT. Encoded protein: CASSPPYGATEAFF.

The J gene is TRBJ1-2, the V gene TRBV10-3, with TRBD1 identical over 9 bases. The CDR3 extends over 14 amino acids. Unmatched junction bases numbered 6, after V lost 5 bases and J lost 5 bases. Germline CDR1 ENHRY, CDR2 SYGVKD. The CDR3 DNA reads TGTGCCATCAGTCCGCTAGGGACAGGGTATGGCTACACCTTC. Amino acids: CAISPLGTGYGYTF.

The CDR3 reads CASGVTRGPYEQYF. CDR3 DNA sequence: TGTGCCAGCGGTGTCACCAGGGGGCCCTACGAGCAGTACTTC. This sequence joins TRBV11-2 and TRBJ2-7, with 8 bases fitting TRBD1. The V gene end was trimmed by 8 bases and the J gene end by 2 bases; junction bases not matched to a gene: 8. The CDR3 is 14 residues long. Germline CDR1 and CDR2: SGHAT and FQNNGV.

The genes are TRBV6-5 and TRBJ2-1, with 9 nucleotides matching TRBD1. Germline V lookup: CDR1 MNHEY, CDR2 SVGAGI. With 0 bases clipped from V and 9 bases from J, the junction kept 6 bases outside the gene matches. This CDR3 has 15 residues. The CDR3 is CASSYSGTGKGEQFF. The DNA of the CDR3 is TGTGCCAGCAGTTACTCAGGGACAGGGAAGGGTGAGCAGTTCTTC.

The chain is built from TRBV5-1 and TRBJ2-2, with D possibly being TRBD1 (6 bases). In germline, CDR1 is SGHRS, CDR2 YFSETQ. This CDR3 region has 15 residues. Trimming removed 4 bases at V and 6 bases at J, with 16 bases between. The CDR3 spells CASSLAGAMAGELFF. The CDR3 DNA follows: TGCGCCAGCAGCCTGGCAGGGGCGATGGCCGGGGAGCTGTTTTTT. The full variable domain, rest sourced from reference TRBV5-1 and TRBJ2-2, is KAGVTQTPRYLIKTRGQQVTLSCSPISGHRSVSWYQQTPGQGLQFLFEYFSETQRNKGNFPGRFSGRQFSNSRSEMNVSTLELGDSALYLCASSLAGAMAGELFFGEGSRLTVL.

The CDR3 region is CASSQPGQGSGEAFF. The CDR3 bases are TGCGCCAGCAGCCAGCCGGGACAGGGGTCCGGAGAAGCTTTCTTT. The chain has TRBV4-1 and TRBJ1-1; TRBD1 agrees at 10 bases. Germline assignment: CDR1 MGHRA and CDR2 YSYEKL. The CDR3 is 15 residues long. J gave up 8 bases and V 3 bases, and 9 bases lay outside the gene matches.